A selection of T cell receptor beta chains follows, all from one sample in a study of T cells after posttransplantation cyclophosphamide. Produced via immunoSEQ multiplex PCR; TCRdb's table is partial and in-frame only. This table has 10,000 to 13,000 clones, roughly 96% appearing once. Source material: naive CD8+ T cells sorted from PBMCs. Every receptor here comes from a man younger than 40 in good health and a related stem cell transplant donor. CDR3s include the opening cysteine and the closing phenylalanine or tryptophan. A D gene is named only where the DNA matches it firmly. Clone size is stated in some rows and not others, as once, few, many or a class when expanded.

v_call,j_call,clone_size,d_call,cdr3_nt,cdr3_aa
TRBV19,TRBJ2-7,-,-,TGTGCCAGTAGTAGAGGGGAGGTCTACGAGCAGTACTTC,CASSRGEVYEQYF
TRBV7-8,TRBJ2-7,-,TRBD1,TGTGCCAGCAGCGACGACAGGGACGAGGGCGAGCAGTACTTC,CASSDDRDEGEQYF
TRBV7-9,TRBJ2-2,-,-,TGTGCCAGCAGCCCCTATGTCACCGGGGAGCTGTTTTTT,CASSPYVTGELFF
TRBV28,TRBJ2-3,-,-,TGTGCCAGCAGTAAACTAGGGTTCCCCTCAGATACGCAGTATTTT,CASSKLGFPSDTQYF
TRBV7-6,TRBJ2-1,once,-,TGTGCCAGCAGCCCTGGGACACACAATGAGCAGTTCTTC,CASSPGTHNEQFF
TRBV27,TRBJ1-5,-,-,TGTGCCAGCAGTTTGCGGGAGGGGCAGCCCCAGCATTTT,CASSLREGQPQHF
TRBV7-9,TRBJ1-2,-,-,TGTGCCAGCAGCTTGGGAGACTATGGCTACACCTTC,CASSLGDYGYTF
TRBV28,TRBJ2-7,-,TRBD1,TGTGCCAGCAGTTTGCAGGGGGCATCCTACGAGCAGTACTTC,CASSLQGASYEQYF
TRBV7-9,TRBJ2-2,-,-,TGTGCCAGCAGCTTAGTGGCCGAGAACACCGGGGAGCTGTTTTTT,CASSLVAENTGELFF
TRBV7-3,TRBJ2-2,once,TRBD1,TGTGCCACCTCGATCCAGGGGGACACCGGGGAGCTGTTTTTT,CATSIQGDTGELFF
TRBV13,TRBJ2-3,once,TRBD2,TGTGCCAGCAGCTCGGCGGGGGGGACAGATACGCAGTATTTT,CASSSAGGTDTQYF
TRBV19,TRBJ2-7,-,-,TGTGCCAGTATTGGCGCGGGAACCTACGAGCAGTACTTC,CASIGAGTYEQYF
TRBV15,TRBJ2-1,once,-,TGTGCCACCAGCAAAGTATCTAGTAGGCCCAATAATGAGCAGTTCTTC,CATSKVSSRPNNEQFF
TRBV29-1,TRBJ2-2,-,TRBD2,TGCAGCGGCCGGGAGGCCACCGGGGAGCTGTTTTTT,CSGREATGELFF
TRBV5-6,TRBJ1-2,once,-,TGTGCCAGCAGCTTGGGACAGCCCAGTTATGGCTACACCTTC,CASSLGQPSYGYTF
TRBV7-6,TRBJ2-5,-,TRBD1,TGTGCCAGCAGCTTACTCCGACAGGGGCAAGAGACCCAGTACTTC,CASSLLRQGQETQYF
TRBV4-1,TRBJ1-2,once,TRBD1,TGCGCCAGCAGCTTCCGGACAGGGCCTAACTATGGCTACACCTTC,CASSFRTGPNYGYTF
TRBV18,TRBJ2-4,-,-,TGTGCCAGCTCACCATCCCTTAGCGGATCGGCCAAAAACATTCAGTACTTC,CASSPSLSGSAKNIQYF
TRBV4-1,TRBJ2-2,-,-,TGCGCCAGCAGCCAAGTTGAACAGGTTGGCTCCGGGGAGCTGTTTTTT,CASSQVEQVGSGELFF
TRBV15,TRBJ2-3,-,TRBD1,TGTGCCACCAGCAGAGATGGGGGACAGCATACAGATACGCAGTATTTT,CATSRDGGQHTDTQYF
TRBV9,TRBJ2-7,-,-,TGTGCCAGCAGCGTGGCCGGGACTTGGGACGAGCAGTACTTC,CASSVAGTWDEQYF
TRBV5-1,TRBJ2-2,-,TRBD1,TGCGCCAGCCCCTGGGACAGGGAAGGGGTCACCGGGGAGCTGTTTTTT,CASPWDREGVTGELFF
TRBV5-1,TRBJ1-1,-,-,TGCGCCAGCAGCTTGGAGGGGCAGCTTGAAGCTTTCTTT,CASSLEGQLEAFF
TRBV4-1,TRBJ2-7,-,TRBD1,TGCGCCAGCAGCCCCCGGGGACAGCGCACCCACGAGCAGTACTTC,CASSPRGQRTHEQYF
TRBV7-9,TRBJ2-7,-,-,TGTGCCAGCAGCCCGTCAGAGGCCTACGAGCAGTACTTC,CASSPSEAYEQYF
TRBV5-1,TRBJ2-3,-,TRBD2,TGCGCCAGCAGCTCCAGCGGGGGAACAGATACGCAGTATTTT,CASSSSGGTDTQYF
TRBV7-3,TRBJ2-7,-,TRBD2,TGTGCCAGCAGCCCGGTAGCGGGGGGCCCCGAGCAGTACTTC,CASSPVAGGPEQYF
TRBV13,TRBJ2-3,few,-,TGTGCCAGCAGCCAGGATCCGGCAGATACGCAGTATTTT,CASSQDPADTQYF
TRBV13,TRBJ2-2,-,-,TGTGCCAGCAGCCCCATCGACCGGGGGAACACCGGGGAGCTGTTTTTT,CASSPIDRGNTGELFF
TRBV5-1,TRBJ2-7,-,-,TGCGCCAGCAGCTTGGCCGCCGCGGCGAGCTCCTACGAGCAGTACTTC,CASSLAAAASSYEQYF
TRBV13,TRBJ1-3,-,-,TGTGCCAGCAGCTCGTCCGACAGACTTGGAAACACCATATATTTT,CASSSSDRLGNTIYF
TRBV5-8,TRBJ2-1,-,-,TGTGCCAGCAGCCGGGGGTCCATCCCCTACAATGAGCAGTTCTTC,CASSRGSIPYNEQFF
TRBV4-1,TRBJ2-7,once,-,TGCGCCAGCAGCCCGGCCAAGGGCGGGGGCACCTACGAGCAGTACTTC,CASSPAKGGGTYEQYF
TRBV5-4,TRBJ1-1,-,-,TGTGCCAGCAGGGGGAGGGTGGACACTGAAGCTTTCTTT,CASRGRVDTEAFF
TRBV7-3,TRBJ2-3,-,TRBD2,TGTGCCAGCAGCAAATTAGCGGGGGGGCCAGCAGATACGCAGTATTTT,CASSKLAGGPADTQYF
TRBV19,TRBJ2-7,-,-,-,CASSIRFGGSSYEQYF
TRBV6-5,TRBJ1-6,-,-,TGTGCCAGCAGTTACTCAAGGGCGGGGTTTAATTCACCCCTCCACTTT,CASSYSRAGFNSPLHF
TRBV11-1,TRBJ2-7,-,-,TGTGCCAGCAGCTTAAGGGGGATCGAGCAGTACTTC,CASSLRGIEQYF
TRBV9,TRBJ2-7,-,TRBD1,TGTGCCAGCAGCCCGGGACAGGGGACACTCTACGAGCAGTACTTC,CASSPGQGTLYEQYF
TRBV6-6,TRBJ2-3,-,-,TGTGCCAGCAGTTACGCCAGGGCAAATACGCAGTATTTT,CASSYARANTQYF
TRBV4-1,TRBJ2-2,once,TRBD1,TGCGCCAGCAGCCAAGACACCCCTTCGACAGGGGGGGACACCGGGGAGCTGTTTTTT,CASSQDTPSTGGDTGELFF
TRBV5-1,TRBJ2-3,-,TRBD2,TGCGCCAGCAGCACTGGACTAGCGGGGATTACAGATACGCAGTATTTT,CASSTGLAGITDTQYF
TRBV10-2,TRBJ2-7,-,TRBD1,TGCGCCAGCAGTGAAACGCCCCTGGGACAGGGGTACGAGCAGTACTTC,CASSETPLGQGYEQYF
TRBV5-1,TRBJ2-3,-,-,TGCGCCAGCAGCTTGGTTTCTAGCACAGATACGCAGTATTTT,CASSLVSSTDTQYF
TRBV7-9,TRBJ2-7,-,TRBD2,TGTGCCAGCAGCGGTACTAGCGGTTACTCCTACGAGCAGTACTTC,CASSGTSGYSYEQYF
TRBV29-1,TRBJ1-1,-,-,TGCAGCGTTGGGGCGGGGGCTGAAGCTTTCTTT,CSVGAGAEAFF
TRBV6-5,TRBJ1-1,-,-,TGTGCCAGCCGGGGGGGCGGGGGGAGGACTGAAGCTTTCTTT,CASRGGGGRTEAFF
TRBV10-3,TRBJ1-1,-,-,TGTGCCATCAGTTCCGGGAAGACCTCAAACACTGAAGCTTTCTTT,CAISSGKTSNTEAFF
TRBV27,TRBJ1-1,-,-,TGTGCCAGCAGCAATCGTGGGGCGCGCACTGAAGCTTTCTTT,CASSNRGARTEAFF